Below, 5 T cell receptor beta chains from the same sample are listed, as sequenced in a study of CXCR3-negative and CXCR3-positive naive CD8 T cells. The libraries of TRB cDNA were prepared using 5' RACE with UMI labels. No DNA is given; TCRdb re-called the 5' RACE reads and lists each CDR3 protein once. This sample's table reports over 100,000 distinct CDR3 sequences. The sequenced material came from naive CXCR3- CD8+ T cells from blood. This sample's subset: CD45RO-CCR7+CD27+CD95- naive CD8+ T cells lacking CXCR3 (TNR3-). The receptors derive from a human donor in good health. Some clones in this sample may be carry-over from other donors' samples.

This CDR3 reads CSARDLIEGKGSYEQYF. The gene calls are TRBV20-1 and TRBJ2-7; checking the TCRdb D call of TRBD1 is not possible without DNA. The germline gives CDR1 DFQATT, CDR2 SNEGSKA (reference sequence). CDR3 size: 17 residues.

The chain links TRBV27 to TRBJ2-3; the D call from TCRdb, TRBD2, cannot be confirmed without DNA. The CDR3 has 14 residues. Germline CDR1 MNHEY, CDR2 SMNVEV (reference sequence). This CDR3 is CASRLAGGGDTQYF.

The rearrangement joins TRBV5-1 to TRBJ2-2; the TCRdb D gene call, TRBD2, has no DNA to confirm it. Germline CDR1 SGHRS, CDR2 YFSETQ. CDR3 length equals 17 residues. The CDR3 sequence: CASSLAGGTSGTGELFF.

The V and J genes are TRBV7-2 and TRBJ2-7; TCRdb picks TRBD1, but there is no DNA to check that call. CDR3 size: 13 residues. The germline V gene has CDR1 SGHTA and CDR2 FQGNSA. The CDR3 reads CASSLGVLAEQYF.

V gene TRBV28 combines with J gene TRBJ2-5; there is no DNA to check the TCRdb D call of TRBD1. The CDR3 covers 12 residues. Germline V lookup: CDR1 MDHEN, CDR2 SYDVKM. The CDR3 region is CASTPPRGTQYF.